This is a list of T cell receptor beta chains from one sample in a study of T cell responses to AZD1222 COVID-19 vaccine. Sequenced by immunoSEQ multiplex PCR; TCRdb stores in-frame clones only, minus some. The repertoire holds more than 85,000 clones, roughly 86% seen once, with around 5% in the top ten. This specimen was peripheral blood, taken on day 0 of AZD1222 vaccination. The receptors shown here come from an adult in good health. The CDR3 runs from the conserved cysteine through the conserved F or W. A D gene is named only where the DNA matches it firmly.

DNA	CDR3	V	D	J
TGTGCCAGCAGCTTGGGGACAGGGGGCGAGCAGTACTTC	CASSLGTGGEQYF	TRBV7-3	TRBD1	TRBJ2-7
TGTGCCAGCAGTGACTCGAGTCGTATAAATGAGCAGTTCTTC	CASSDSSRINEQFF	TRBV6-4	NA	TRBJ2-1
TGCAGCGTTACTCCGGGACAGGGGTCCGAGCAGTACTTC	CSVTPGQGSEQYF	TRBV29-1	TRBD1	TRBJ2-7
TGTGCCAGCTCACAACGGGCTACTGAAGCTTTCTTT	CASSQRATEAFF	TRBV18	NA	TRBJ1-1
TGTGCCAGTAGGCAGGGCGGGAATGAGCAGTTCTTC	CASRQGGNEQFF	TRBV19	NA	TRBJ2-1
TGTGCCAGCAGCAAACCGGGACAGTCCGGGGGTGAGCAGTTCTTC	CASSKPGQSGGEQFF	TRBV6-5	NA	TRBJ2-1
TGCGCCAGCAGGCAGCCGGGGGCTCCCCACGAGCAGTACTTC	CASRQPGAPHEQYF	TRBV5-1	NA	TRBJ2-7
TGTGCCAGCAGCGGCTCGGTGACTAGCGCGTATGAGCAGTTCTTC	CASSGSVTSAYEQFF	TRBV9	TRBD2	TRBJ2-1
TGTGCCAGCAGCCAAGATTACCGGAGGGCATGGGAGACCCAGTACTTC	CASSQDYRRAWETQYF	TRBV14	NA	TRBJ2-5
TGCGCCAGCAGCCACTCCGGACTAGCGAGCACAGATACGCAGTATTTT	CASSHSGLASTDTQYF	TRBV5-1	TRBD2	TRBJ2-3